The rows below give T cell receptor beta chains drawn from one sample of a study of T-cell memory formation after mild COVID-19. TCRdb processed the 5' RACE reads anew with MiXCR; each CDR3 protein has one entry. The sample shows about 180,000 distinct CDR3 sequences, approximately 17% of them seen only once. The sequencing input was PBMCs or a T cell subset sorted from them (not recorded which). These receptors originate from a man aged 18 to 29 who had mild COVID-19 (a few samples of this study predate the infection). Cell type and time point are not known. Each CDR3 is given with its conserved first and last residue. A D gene is named only where the DNA matches it firmly. Some rows have no size entry. The others give once, few or many, or a class for an expanded clone.

len: 16; d_gene: TRBD2; j_gene: TRBJ2-7; v_gene: TRBV4-1; abundance: .; CDR3aa: CASSRGLAGEHLEQYF; CDR3nt: TGCGCCAGCAGCCGCGGACTAGCGGGGGAGCATCTAGAGCAGTACTTC
len: 15; d_gene: .; j_gene: TRBJ1-2; v_gene: TRBV4-3; abundance: .; CDR3aa: CASSQDNSALYGYTF; CDR3nt: TGCGCCAGCAGCCAAGATAATTCAGCCCTCTATGGCTACACCTTC
len: 15; d_gene: .; j_gene: TRBJ2-3; v_gene: TRBV29-1; abundance: few; CDR3aa: CSVTMASPGTDTQYF; CDR3nt: TGCAGCGTGACAATGGCTAGCCCAGGCACAGATACGCAGTATTTT
len: 15; d_gene: TRBD1; j_gene: TRBJ1-2; v_gene: TRBV6-5; abundance: .; CDR3aa: CASSYSRTGVKGYTF; CDR3nt: TGTGCCAGCAGTTACTCCCGGACAGGGGTTAAAGGCTACACCTTC
len: 18; d_gene: .; j_gene: TRBJ1-5; v_gene: TRBV6-2/TRBV6-3; abundance: few; CDR3aa: CASSYSRSRVIGNQPQHF; CDR3nt: TGTGCCAGCAGTTACTCGAGGAGTAGGGTCATCGGCAATCAGCCCCAGCATTTT
len: 14; d_gene: .; j_gene: TRBJ2-1; v_gene: TRBV9; abundance: few; CDR3aa: CASSVDHGYNEQFF; CDR3nt: TGTGCCAGCAGCGTAGATCACGGTTACAATGAGCAGTTCTTC
len: 13; d_gene: .; j_gene: TRBJ2-6; v_gene: TRBV29-1; abundance: .; CDR3aa: CSVLPPGANVLTF; CDR3nt: TGCAGCGTTTTACCCCCTGGGGCCAACGTCCTGACTTTC
len: 13; d_gene: .; j_gene: TRBJ1-1; v_gene: TRBV28; abundance: many; CDR3aa: CASSLPVSSEAFF; CDR3nt: TGTGCCAGCAGTTTACCGGTCTCTTCTGAAGCTTTCTTT
len: 14; d_gene: TRBD1; j_gene: TRBJ2-3; v_gene: TRBV7-8; abundance: .; CDR3aa: CASSKGQLSDTQYF; CDR3nt: TGTGCCAGCAGCAAGGGACAGCTTTCAGATACGCAGTATTTT
len: 12; d_gene: .; j_gene: TRBJ1-4; v_gene: TRBV25-1; abundance: many; CDR3aa: CASSDRGEKLFF; CDR3nt: TGTGCCAGCAGTGACCGAGGTGAAAAACTGTTTTTT
len: 16; d_gene: TRBD2; j_gene: TRBJ2-7; v_gene: TRBV7-2; abundance: few; CDR3aa: CASSLEASGGFYEQYF; CDR3nt: TGTGCCAGCAGCTTAGAGGCTAGCGGGGGGTTCTACGAGCAGTACTTC
len: 14; d_gene: .; j_gene: TRBJ2-2; v_gene: TRBV7-9; abundance: few; CDR3aa: CASSFWGLTGELFF; CDR3nt: TGTGCCAGCAGCTTCTGGGGGCTAACCGGGGAGCTGTTTTTT
len: 14; d_gene: .; j_gene: TRBJ1-1; v_gene: TRBV9; abundance: few; CDR3aa: CASSVGQFSTEAFF; CDR3nt: TGTGCCAGCAGCGTAGGGCAGTTCTCCACTGAAGCTTTCTTT
len: 15; d_gene: TRBD1; j_gene: TRBJ2-5; v_gene: TRBV5-1; abundance: .; CDR3aa: CASSRQGADQETQYF; CDR3nt: TGCGCCAGCTCGAGACAGGGAGCAGATCAAGAGACCCAGTACTTC
len: 13; d_gene: .; j_gene: TRBJ1-1; v_gene: TRBV12-3/TRBV12-4; abundance: few; CDR3aa: CASGTHQNTEAFF; CDR3nt: TGTGCCAGCGGTACTCATCAGAACACTGAAGCTTTCTTT
len: 14; d_gene: .; j_gene: TRBJ2-5; v_gene: TRBV5-6; abundance: few; CDR3aa: CASTGGLLQETQYF; CDR3nt: TGTGCCAGCACAGGGGGACTTCTCCAAGAGACCCAGTACTTC
len: 13; d_gene: TRBD1; j_gene: TRBJ1-1; v_gene: TRBV5-1; abundance: few; CDR3aa: CASSLVGTVEAFF; CDR3nt: TGCGCCAGCAGCTTGGTCGGGACAGTCGAAGCTTTCTTT
len: 14; d_gene: .; j_gene: TRBJ2-7; v_gene: TRBV4-2; abundance: .; CDR3aa: CASSQQPGNYEQYF; CDR3nt: TGTGCCAGCAGCCAACAACCGGGGAACTACGAGCAGTACTTC
len: 10; d_gene: .; j_gene: TRBJ1-1; v_gene: TRBV6-6; abundance: few; CDR3aa: CASKDLEAFF; CDR3nt: TGTGCCAGTAAGGACCTTGAAGCTTTCTTT
len: 19; d_gene: TRBD1; j_gene: TRBJ1-5; v_gene: TRBV27; abundance: few; CDR3aa: CASSLWAGGNIGSNQPQHF; CDR3nt: TGTGCCAGCAGTTTATGGGCAGGGGGCAACATTGGAAGCAATCAGCCCCAGCATTTT
len: 18; d_gene: TRBD1; j_gene: TRBJ1-5; v_gene: TRBV3-1; abundance: .; CDR3aa: CASSQGHGTVLRNQPQHF; CDR3nt: TGTGCCAGCAGCCAAGGTCACGGGACAGTACTGCGCAATCAGCCCCAGCATTTT
len: 16; d_gene: TRBD1; j_gene: TRBJ2-4; v_gene: TRBV7-2; abundance: .; CDR3aa: CASSRGGFLAKNIQYF; CDR3nt: TGTGCCAGCAGTCGAGGGGGCTTTTTAGCCAAAAACATTCAGTACTTC
len: 16; d_gene: TRBD2; j_gene: TRBJ2-3; v_gene: TRBV9; abundance: .; CDR3aa: CASSLGTTTALDTQYF; CDR3nt: TGTGCCAGCAGCTTGGGGACTACGACGGCACTCGATACGCAGTATTTT
len: 13; d_gene: .; j_gene: TRBJ2-7; v_gene: TRBV20-1; abundance: few; CDR3aa: CSAPSRGSYEQYF; CDR3nt: TGCAGTGCCCCATCTCGGGGGTCCTACGAGCAGTACTTC
len: 15; d_gene: TRBD1; j_gene: TRBJ1-4; v_gene: TRBV6-5; abundance: .; CDR3aa: CASSSGQQYREKLFF; CDR3nt: TGTGCCAGCAGCTCGGGACAGCAGTATCGGGAAAAACTGTTTTTT
len: 17; d_gene: .; j_gene: TRBJ1-4; v_gene: TRBV4-1; abundance: .; CDR3aa: CASSQWGDSGTNEKLFF; CDR3nt: TGCGCCAGCAGCCAATGGGGTGACAGCGGAACTAATGAAAAACTGTTTTTT
len: 17; d_gene: TRBD2; j_gene: TRBJ2-3; v_gene: TRBV3-1; abundance: .; CDR3aa: CASSPWLAGASTDTQYF; CDR3nt: TGTGCCAGCAGCCCCTGGCTAGCGGGGGCCAGCACAGATACGCAGTATTTT
len: 16; d_gene: TRBD1; j_gene: TRBJ1-2; v_gene: TRBV25-1; abundance: once; CDR3aa: CASSGPQTGMAYGYTF; CDR3nt: TGTGCCAGCAGTGGACCACAGACAGGGATGGCCTATGGCTACACCTTC
len: 13; d_gene: .; j_gene: TRBJ1-3; v_gene: TRBV3-1; abundance: .; CDR3aa: CASRWKSGNTIYF; CDR3nt: TGTGCCAGCCGCTGGAAATCTGGAAACACCATATATTTT
len: 15; d_gene: TRBD2; j_gene: TRBJ2-1; v_gene: TRBV6-5; abundance: .; CDR3aa: CASRIIAGGSHEQFF; CDR3nt: TGTGCCAGCAGGATTATAGCGGGGGGGAGCCATGAGCAGTTCTTC
len: 13; d_gene: .; j_gene: TRBJ2-3; v_gene: TRBV6-2/TRBV6-3; abundance: few; CDR3aa: CASRGTAVDTQYF; CDR3nt: TGTGCCAGCCGGGGGACGGCTGTAGATACGCAGTATTTT
len: 14; d_gene: TRBD1; j_gene: TRBJ2-4; v_gene: TRBV5-5; abundance: .; CDR3aa: CASSLEDRARGLYF; CDR3nt: TGTGCCAGCAGCTTGGAGGACAGGGCGCGAGGTCTGTACTTC
len: 16; d_gene: .; j_gene: TRBJ2-3; v_gene: TRBV18; abundance: .; CDR3aa: CASSPPNRGSTDTQYF; CDR3nt: TGTGCCAGCTCACCACCGAACCGGGGCTCCACAGATACGCAGTATTTT
len: 14; d_gene: .; j_gene: TRBJ1-6; v_gene: TRBV7-9; abundance: .; CDR3aa: CASSLLGGKSPLHF; CDR3nt: TGTGCCAGCAGTCTCCTGGGGGGAAAATCACCCCTCCACTTT
len: 16; d_gene: TRBD1; j_gene: TRBJ2-3; v_gene: TRBV5-6; abundance: .; CDR3aa: CASSLVGDRTTDTQYF; CDR3nt: TGTGCCAGCAGCTTGGTGGGGGACAGGACCACAGATACGCAGTATTTT
len: 14; d_gene: .; j_gene: TRBJ1-1; v_gene: TRBV7-3; abundance: many; CDR3aa: CASSLTTGNTEAFF; CDR3nt: TGTGCCAGCAGCCTTACGACAGGGAACACTGAAGCTTTCTTT
len: 14; d_gene: .; j_gene: TRBJ2-3; v_gene: TRBV20-1; abundance: .; CDR3aa: CSAKRQVSTDTQYF; CDR3nt: TGCAGTGCTAAGAGACAGGTTAGCACAGATACGCAGTATTTT
len: 13; d_gene: .; j_gene: TRBJ1-1; v_gene: TRBV19; abundance: few; CDR3aa: CATSALRNTEAFF; CDR3nt: TGTGCCACCTCAGCCCTCAGGAACACTGAAGCTTTCTTT
len: 13; d_gene: TRBD2; j_gene: TRBJ2-5; v_gene: TRBV29-1; abundance: .; CDR3aa: CSVYTSGQETQYF; CDR3nt: TGCAGCGTTTATACTAGCGGCCAAGAGACCCAGTACTTC
len: 14; d_gene: .; j_gene: TRBJ1-2; v_gene: TRBV7-9; abundance: .; CDR3aa: CASSLREDNYGYTF; CDR3nt: TGTGCCAGCAGCTTAAGGGAGGATAACTATGGCTACACCTTC
len: 11; d_gene: .; j_gene: TRBJ2-1; v_gene: TRBV10-3; abundance: .; CDR3aa: CAISFYDEQFF; CDR3nt: TGTGCCATCAGCTTTTATGATGAGCAGTTCTTC
len: 13; d_gene: .; j_gene: TRBJ2-3; v_gene: TRBV5-1; abundance: many; CDR3aa: CASSLVPTDTQYF; CDR3nt: TGCGCCAGCAGCTTGGTACCCACAGATACGCAGTATTTT
len: 16; d_gene: .; j_gene: TRBJ1-5; v_gene: TRBV10-3; abundance: .; CDR3aa: CAISEVRGSGNQPQHF; CDR3nt: TGTGCCATCAGTGAGGTCAGGGGAAGTGGCAATCAGCCCCAGCATTTT
len: 14; d_gene: .; j_gene: TRBJ2-3; v_gene: TRBV9; abundance: .; CDR3aa: CASSVVSGSDTQYF; CDR3nt: TGTGCCAGCAGCGTAGTTTCGGGGTCGGATACGCAGTATTTT
len: 13; d_gene: .; j_gene: TRBJ2-5; v_gene: TRBV9; abundance: few; CDR3aa: CASSVELEETQYF; CDR3nt: TGTGCCAGCAGCGTAGAACTAGAAGAGACCCAGTACTTC
len: 14; d_gene: TRBD1; j_gene: TRBJ2-7; v_gene: TRBV5-1; abundance: .; CDR3aa: CASSRGQASYEQYF; CDR3nt: TGCGCCAGCAGCAGAGGACAGGCCTCCTACGAGCAGTACTTC
len: 15; d_gene: .; j_gene: TRBJ1-1; v_gene: TRBV16; abundance: few; CDR3aa: CASSQSDPGNTEAFF; CDR3nt: TGTGCCAGCAGCCAATCGGATCCAGGGAACACTGAAGCTTTCTTT
len: 16; d_gene: .; j_gene: TRBJ2-3; v_gene: TRBV5-1; abundance: .; CDR3aa: CASSLAVSSITDTQYF; CDR3nt: TGCGCCAGCAGCTTGGCGGTCAGCTCTATCACAGATACGCAGTATTTT
len: 15; d_gene: .; j_gene: TRBJ2-1; v_gene: TRBV5-1; abundance: few; CDR3aa: CASSLAGTGDNEQFF; CDR3nt: TGCGCCAGCAGCTTGGCAGGGACTGGGGACAATGAGCAGTTCTTC
len: 16; d_gene: TRBD2; j_gene: TRBJ2-1; v_gene: TRBV5-1; abundance: many; CDR3aa: CASSRSLAGAHNEQFF; CDR3nt: TGCGCCAGCAGCCGATCACTAGCGGGGGCCCACAATGAGCAGTTCTTC
len: 11; d_gene: .; j_gene: TRBJ2-7; v_gene: TRBV12-3/TRBV12-4; abundance: .; CDR3aa: CASSRSSEQYF; CDR3nt: TGTGCCAGCAGCCGAAGTAGCGAGCAGTACTTC
len: 15; d_gene: .; j_gene: TRBJ2-3; v_gene: TRBV7-3; abundance: few; CDR3aa: CASSELGSGTDTQYF; CDR3nt: TGTGCCAGCAGCGAACTAGGTTCGGGGACAGATACGCAGTATTTT
len: 16; d_gene: TRBD2; j_gene: TRBJ2-3; v_gene: TRBV4-3; abundance: .; CDR3aa: CASSQDLRLATDTQYF; CDR3nt: TGCGCCAGCAGCCAAGACCTTCGACTAGCCACAGATACGCAGTATTTT
len: 13; d_gene: TRBD1; j_gene: TRBJ1-2; v_gene: TRBV28; abundance: .; CDR3aa: CASSFGQAYGYTF; CDR3nt: TGTGCCAGCAGTTTCGGACAGGCTTATGGCTACACCTTC
len: 13; d_gene: .; j_gene: TRBJ1-1; v_gene: TRBV12-3/TRBV12-4; abundance: .; CDR3aa: CASSLRARQSAFF; CDR3nt: TGTGCCAGCAGTTTACGGGCCCGCCAGTCAGCTTTCTTT